This T cell receptor (beta chain) was sequenced during a study of blood T cell repertoires in COVID-19. The repertoire was sequenced with immunoSEQ multiplex PCR; TCRdb's copy has only in-frame clones and lacks some. Here the sample spans approximately 200,000 clones, about 86% being singletons. Unmatched junction bases numbered 3, after V lost 1 base and J lost 5 bases. The CDR3 runs to 15 residues. Germline V gene sequence: CDR1 SGDLS, CDR2 YYNGEE. The genes are TRBV9 and TRBJ2-1; 10 nucleotides line up with TRBD2. The origin of this receptor is a woman aged 50 to 65 with acute or convalescent COVID-19. What was sequenced was peripheral blood. The CDR3 spells CASSVSGGAHNEQFF. The CDR3, as DNA: TGTGCCAGCAGCGTAAGCGGGGGGGCCCACAATGAGCAGTTCTTC.